A selection of T cell receptor beta chains follows, all from one sample in a study of blood T cells in healthy people across ages. TCRdb re-called the 5' RACE reads with MiXCR, one entry per CDR3 protein. The repertoire holds 650,000 to 800,000 distinct CDR3 sequences, with around two fifths as singletons. Sequencing was carried out using blood. These receptors all stem from a man in his 60s in good health. Each CDR3 is given with its conserved first and last residue. Fields, in order: J gene, clone size, D gene, V gene, CDR3 DNA, CDR3 protein. A D gene is named only where the DNA matches it firmly. Some rows mark clone size as missing; the rest say once, few, many or name a class of expanded clone.

J: TRBJ2-7; size: .; D: .; V: TRBV12-3/TRBV12-4; DNA: TGTGCCAGCAGTTTACGGGACACGCGGCAGTACTTC; CDR3: CASSLRDTRQYF
J: TRBJ2-3; size: few; D: .; V: TRBV12-3/TRBV12-4; DNA: TGTGCCAGCAGCCCGGACACGCTTGCCACAGATACGCAGTATTTT; CDR3: CASSPDTLATDTQYF
J: TRBJ2-5; size: many; D: .; V: TRBV4-1; DNA: TGCGCCAGCAGCCCCCGAACAGGGATACAAGAGACCCAGTACTTC; CDR3: CASSPRTGIQETQYF
J: TRBJ2-7; size: .; D: .; V: TRBV7-2; DNA: TGTGCCAGCAGCTTGCCGCCGGGACGACCTAACTACGAGCAGTACTTC; CDR3: CASSLPPGRPNYEQYF
J: TRBJ2-7; size: few; D: TRBD2; V: TRBV7-2; DNA: TGTGCCAGCAGCCAGAGACTAGCGGAGGCGGGGTACGAGCAGTACTTC; CDR3: CASSQRLAEAGYEQYF
J: TRBJ2-5; size: few; D: .; V: TRBV5-5; DNA: TGTGCCAGCAGCTATCGGACGGTCAACCAAGAGACCCAGTACTTC; CDR3: CASSYRTVNQETQYF
J: TRBJ2-1; size: .; D: TRBD2; V: TRBV7-6; DNA: TGTGCCAGCAGCTTAGTCGGACTAGTGGGGTTGGATGAGCAGTTCTTC; CDR3: CASSLVGLVGLDEQFF
J: TRBJ2-7; size: once; D: .; V: TRBV4-1; DNA: TGCGCCAGCAGCCGGGGACCCACCGAGTACTACGAGCAGTACTTC; CDR3: CASSRGPTEYYEQYF
J: TRBJ2-7; size: .; D: .; V: TRBV28; DNA: TGTGCCAGCCGACGAACCGTGTACCCTCACTACGAGCAGTACTTC; CDR3: CASRRTVYPHYEQYF
J: TRBJ2-2; size: .; D: .; V: TRBV2; DNA: TGTGCCAGCTTGACCCGAACCGGGGAGCTGTTTTTT; CDR3: CASLTRTGELFF
J: TRBJ2-5; size: .; D: TRBD2; V: TRBV3-1; DNA: TGTGCCAGCAGCCAAGAGAAGAGACTAGCGGAAGAGACCCAGTACTTC; CDR3: CASSQEKRLAEETQYF
J: TRBJ2-3; size: few; D: TRBD1; V: TRBV5-5; DNA: TGTGCCAGCAGCTTTCTGACAGGGGGAAGAGATACGCAGTATTTT; CDR3: CASSFLTGGRDTQYF
J: TRBJ2-5; size: few; D: .; V: TRBV4-3; DNA: TGCGCCAGCAGCCAAGTGGGGAAGTCCGAGACCCAGTACTTC; CDR3: CASSQVGKSETQYF
J: TRBJ2-2; size: few; D: .; V: TRBV20-1; DNA: TGCAGTGCTGGGGCCTTCCAAGGGGAGCTGTTTTTT; CDR3: CSAGAFQGELFF
J: TRBJ1-1; size: .; D: TRBD1; V: TRBV29-1; DNA: TGCAGCGTTAAGAGGGGGCAGGGAGTGATGAACACTGAAGCTTTCTTT; CDR3: CSVKRGQGVMNTEAFF
J: TRBJ2-7; size: many; D: TRBD1; V: TRBV7-9; DNA: TGTGCCAGCAGCTTTGGACAGGGGATTGACGAGCAGTACTTC; CDR3: CASSFGQGIDEQYF
J: TRBJ2-3; size: .; D: .; V: TRBV12-3/TRBV12-4; DNA: TGTGCCAGCAGTTTTGTCAGGGGGGCCCCAGATACGCAGTATTTT; CDR3: CASSFVRGAPDTQYF
J: TRBJ2-3; size: many; D: .; V: TRBV7-2; DNA: TGTGCCAGCAGGCCGGGTAGGGATACGCAGTATTTT; CDR3: CASRPGRDTQYF
J: TRBJ2-7; size: .; D: .; V: TRBV7-9; DNA: TGTGCCAGCAGCTTTGGAGGTTTTGGTGACGAGCAGTACTTC; CDR3: CASSFGGFGDEQYF
J: TRBJ2-1; size: .; D: TRBD2; V: TRBV9; DNA: TGTGCCAGCAGCCCCTCTTCTTTCGGGGGGGCCTACAATGAGCAGTTCTTC; CDR3: CASSPSSFGGAYNEQFF
J: TRBJ2-3; size: many; D: .; V: TRBV6-5; DNA: TGTGCCAGCAGCTACTCAGGGACTAGCACAGATACGCAGTATTTT; CDR3: CASSYSGTSTDTQYF
J: TRBJ2-3; size: few; D: TRBD1; V: TRBV7-9; DNA: TGTGCCAGCAGCCAAGGGAAGGGGGCCCACACAGATACGCAGTATTTT; CDR3: CASSQGKGAHTDTQYF
J: TRBJ2-4; size: once; D: TRBD2; V: TRBV7-2; DNA: TGTGCCAGCAGCTTATCTTTCGGGACTAGCGGGGGGTCCCAGTACTTC; CDR3: CASSLSFGTSGGSQYF
J: TRBJ1-3; size: .; D: .; V: TRBV9; DNA: TGTGCCAGCAGCGTAGCTACGGGGGCTTCTCCTGGAAACACCATATATTTT; CDR3: CASSVATGASPGNTIYF
J: TRBJ2-2; size: .; D: TRBD1; V: TRBV6-6; DNA: TGTGCCAGCAGTTACGAGGGGGCGTACACCGGGGAGCTGTTTTTT; CDR3: CASSYEGAYTGELFF
J: TRBJ2-1; size: .; D: TRBD2; V: TRBV7-7; DNA: TGTGCCAGCAGCCGAACTAGCGGGGGTAATGATGAGCAGTTCTTC; CDR3: CASSRTSGGNDEQFF
J: TRBJ2-7; size: .; D: TRBD1; V: TRBV6-2/TRBV6-3; DNA: TGTGCCAGCAGTTATGTAACCGGGACAGGGGTCTCCTACGAGCAGTACTTC; CDR3: CASSYVTGTGVSYEQYF
J: TRBJ2-1; size: .; D: TRBD2; V: TRBV6-2/TRBV6-3; DNA: TGTGCCAGCAGTTACGGACTAGCGGGGGGATCGTACTCCTACAATGAGCAGTTCTTC; CDR3: CASSYGLAGGSYSYNEQFF
J: TRBJ2-5; size: once; D: .; V: TRBV7-2; DNA: TGTGCCAGCAGCTTAATGGAAGGGCTGACGGCGAACAATGAGCAGTACTTC; CDR3: CASSLMEGLTANNEQYF
J: TRBJ2-2; size: .; D: .; V: TRBV7-9; DNA: TGTGCCAGCAGCTCGGTGGACACGAACACCGGGGAGCTGTTTTTT; CDR3: CASSSVDTNTGELFF
J: TRBJ2-3; size: .; D: TRBD2; V: TRBV12-5; DNA: TGTGCTAGCGGGAGGAGCACAGATACGCAGTATTTT; CDR3: CASGRSTDTQYF
J: TRBJ2-5; size: .; D: TRBD2; V: TRBV12-3/TRBV12-4; DNA: TGTGCCAGCAGGCTGGGACTAGCGGGGAACAGAAGAGAGACCCAGTACTTC; CDR3: CASRLGLAGNRRETQYF
J: TRBJ2-1; size: few; D: TRBD1; V: TRBV18; DNA: TGTGCCAGCTCACCACCGAACCAGGGGGCATACAATGAGCAGTTCTTC; CDR3: CASSPPNQGAYNEQFF
J: TRBJ2-5; size: .; D: .; V: TRBV11-3; DNA: TGTGCCAGCAGCTTCCCATCCCAAGAGACCCGGTACTTC; CDR3: CASSFPSQETRYF
J: TRBJ1-2; size: .; D: TRBD1; V: TRBV7-9; DNA: TGTGCCAGCAGCTTCTCCGGGACAGGGGATGGCTACACCTTC; CDR3: CASSFSGTGDGYTF
J: TRBJ2-5; size: few; D: .; V: TRBV20-1; DNA: TGCAGTGCTTTGCCTGGGGCGGAGACCCAGTACTTC; CDR3: CSALPGAETQYF
J: TRBJ2-5; size: few; D: .; V: TRBV14; DNA: TGTGCCAGCAGCCAAGGAAGCAGGTCGACCCAGTACTTC; CDR3: CASSQGSRSTQYF
J: TRBJ2-7; size: .; D: TRBD1; V: TRBV20-1; DNA: TGCAGTGCTAGGGATCGGACAGGGGGATCCTACGAGCAGTACTTC; CDR3: CSARDRTGGSYEQYF
J: TRBJ2-3; size: few; D: TRBD2; V: TRBV27; DNA: TGTGCCAGCAGCCGGGACTACCGCACAGATACGCAGTATTTT; CDR3: CASSRDYRTDTQYF
J: TRBJ2-1; size: .; D: TRBD1; V: TRBV7-3; DNA: TGTGCCAGCAGCGTCCGGGACAGTGAATTCAATGAGCAGTTCTTC; CDR3: CASSVRDSEFNEQFF
J: TRBJ2-7; size: few; D: TRBD1; V: TRBV5-1; DNA: TGCGCCAGCAGCTTGGGATACAGGGGGCCCGAGCAGTACTTC; CDR3: CASSLGYRGPEQYF
J: TRBJ1-1; size: .; D: .; V: TRBV6-2/TRBV6-3; DNA: TGTGCCAGCAGTCCCGGGGGGGTGGACACTGAAGCTTTCTTT; CDR3: CASSPGGVDTEAFF
J: TRBJ2-1; size: .; D: .; V: TRBV7-2; DNA: TGTGCCAGCACCCAAGGAAGGGGCCCAGAGACCCAGTTCTTC; CDR3: CASTQGRGPETQFF
J: TRBJ2-6; size: .; D: .; V: TRBV5-1; DNA: TGCGCCAGCAGCTTGGTTAAGGGCAGGGCTCGCGGGGCCAACGTCCTGACTTTC; CDR3: CASSLVKGRARGANVLTF
J: TRBJ1-2; size: .; D: .; V: TRBV12-3/TRBV12-4; DNA: TGTGCCAGCACCTATATGGGCGGCTACACCTTC; CDR3: CASTYMGGYTF
J: TRBJ2-7; size: .; D: .; V: TRBV7-9; DNA: TGTGCCAGCAGCTTCAAGGGGGGGGACTCCTACGAGCAGTACTTC; CDR3: CASSFKGGDSYEQYF